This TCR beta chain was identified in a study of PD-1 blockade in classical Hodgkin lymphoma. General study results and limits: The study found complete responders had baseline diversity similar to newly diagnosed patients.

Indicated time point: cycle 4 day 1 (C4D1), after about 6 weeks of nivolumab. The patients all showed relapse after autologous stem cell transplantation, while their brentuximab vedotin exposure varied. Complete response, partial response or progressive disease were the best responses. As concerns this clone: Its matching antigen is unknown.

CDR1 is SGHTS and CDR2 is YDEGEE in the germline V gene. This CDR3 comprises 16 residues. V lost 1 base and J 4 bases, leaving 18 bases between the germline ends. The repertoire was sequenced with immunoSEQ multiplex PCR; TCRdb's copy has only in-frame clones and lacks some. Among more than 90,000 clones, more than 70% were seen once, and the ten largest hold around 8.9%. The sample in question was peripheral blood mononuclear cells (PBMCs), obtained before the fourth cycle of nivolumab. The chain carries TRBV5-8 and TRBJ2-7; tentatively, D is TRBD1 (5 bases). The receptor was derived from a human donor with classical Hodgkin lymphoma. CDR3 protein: CASSLRPRAKGYEQYF. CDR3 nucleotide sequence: TGTGCCAGCAGCTTGAGGCCCAGGGCAAAAGGTTACGAGCAGTACTTC.